This entry describes one TCR beta chain. Its antigen is unknown. The PCR employed 60 Vbeta primers together with 13 Jbeta primers. Some clones are missing from TCRdb's copy, which holds only in-frame ones; the method was immunoSEQ multiplex PCR. Among about 120,000 clones listed, roughly 85% were seen once. Unmatched junction bases numbered 9, after V lost 8 bases and J lost 1 base. This CDR3 has 16 residues. From germline, CDR1 is SGHTA and CDR2 FQGNSA. The sample originates from a study of cytomegalovirus exposure and HLA in healthy donors. Turning to the study itself: The roughly 100 million unique TCR beta sequences, from 150 million to 200 million T cells, were found by an earlier analysis. General observations from the study: The study listed some 160 cytomegalovirus-associated TCR beta chains.

The chain has TRBV7-2 and TRBJ1-1; 11 bases map to TRBD1. The sequenced material came from PBMCs. The sequence was obtained from a man between 18 and 35 years old in good health and CMV-seropositive. CDR3 region: CASDRTGGLRNTEAFF. Written as DNA, the CDR3 is TGTGCCAGCGATCGGACAGGGGGCCTTCGGAACACTGAAGCTTTCTTT. Together with reference TRBV7-2 and TRBJ1-1, the CDR3 gives the full variable domain: GAGVSQSPSNKVTEKGKDVELRCDPISGHTALYWYRQSLGQGLEFLIYFQGNSAPDKSGLPSDRFSAERTGGSVSTLTIQRTQQEDSAVYLCASDRTGGLRNTEAFFGQGTRLTVV.